The entry below describes one T cell receptor (beta chain). Its antigen is not known. The data derive from a study of Tregs in tolerant kidney transplant recipients. Unstimulated regulatory T cells (CD4+CD25+CD127-), CD4+CD25- non-regulatory cells, CD4 and CD8 cells were FACS-sorted from thawed PBMCs. The study, taken as a whole, reports: Expanding Tregs on activated donor B cells appeared to best identify donor-specific TCRbeta clones. No direct test of biological reproducibility was done here. Few patients were studied, so findings need validation in larger groups.

Here immunoSEQ multiplex PCR was the method, and the copy in TCRdb shows in-frame clones only, minus some. Altogether about 240,000 clones are present, 65% to 85% being singletons, with the ten largest covering around 0.68%. What was sequenced was CD4+ T cells from blood. The receptor was isolated from a human donor in good health.

The CDR3 protein is CAWSVQGFDSNQPQHF. The CDR3 bases are TGTGCCTGGAGTGTACAGGGGTTCGATAGCAATCAGCCCCAGCATTTT. This chain links TRBV30 with TRBJ1-5; 7 nucleotides line up with TRBD1. Germline values: CDR1 GTSNPN, CDR2 SVGIG (reference sequence). The CDR3 has 16 residues. J lost 0 bases, V lost 0 bases, and 5 bases had no gene match.